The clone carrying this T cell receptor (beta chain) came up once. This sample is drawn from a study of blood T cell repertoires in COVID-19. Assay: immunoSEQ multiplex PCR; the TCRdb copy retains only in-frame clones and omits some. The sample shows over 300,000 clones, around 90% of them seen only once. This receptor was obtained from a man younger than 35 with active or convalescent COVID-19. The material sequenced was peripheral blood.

Written as DNA, the CDR3 is TGTGCCAGCGGGGACAGGGGGGCTGAAGCTTTCTTT. Translating gives CASGDRGAEAFF. This chain links TRBV27 with TRBJ1-1, with 11 bases identical to TRBD1. V trimming: 8 bases; J trimming: 6 bases; junction bases outside the gene matches: 2. Looked up from germline, CDR1 is MNHEY and CDR2 is SMNVEV (reference sequence). CDR3 size: 12 residues.